This T cell receptor beta chain was profiled in a study of blood T cell repertoires in COVID-19. Turning to the study itself: Sources were T cells, B-cell-depleted T cells, or PBMCs; the material itself was cDNA or gDNA.

Patients from Seattle were sampled longitudinally, starting during active infection. Authors' analysis steps: Reference gene primer amplification yielded estimated nucleated cell counts. The data were produced by immunoSEQ multiplex PCR, yet TCRdb's version contains in-frame clones alone and is incomplete. V, J and clone size reflect that table, while D and trimming were determined from the DNA. There are 200,000 to 250,000 clones in the sample; approximately 84% occur only once, and approximately 8% lies in the top ten. The CDR3 is 15 residues long. V was clipped by 5 bases and J by 0 bases, with 8 bases between them. Germline loops: CDR1 MGHDK, CDR2 SYGVNS.

V and J are TRBV25-1 and TRBJ1-6; D uncertain. Material for sequencing was peripheral blood. This sequence was found in a woman of 80 years or more with COVID-19, enrolled during active disease. CDR3 protein: CASSPGSSYNSPLHF. For the CDR3, the DNA is TGTGCCAGCAGTCCGGGAAGCTCCTATAATTCACCCCTCCACTTT.